This entry is about one T cell receptor (beta chain). This sample was included in a study of technical replicates of blood from several donors. Some clones are missing from TCRdb's copy, which holds only in-frame ones; the method was immunoSEQ multiplex PCR. The data hold about 83,000 clones, with approximately 96% observed a single time. This receptor was identified in a human donor in good health. The sample comprised T cells isolated from PBMCs.

The DNA for the CDR3 is TGTGCCAGCAGCCAAGAACAGGGGGATGTCTATGGCTACACCTTC. Protein: CASSQEQGDVYGYTF. The V call is TRBV4-2, the J call TRBJ1-2; 8 bases map to TRBD1. Germline V gene sequence: CDR1 LGHNA, CDR2 YNFKEQ. Trimming removed 0 bases from V and 4 bases from J; junction bases left unmatched: 4. This CDR3 has 15 residues.